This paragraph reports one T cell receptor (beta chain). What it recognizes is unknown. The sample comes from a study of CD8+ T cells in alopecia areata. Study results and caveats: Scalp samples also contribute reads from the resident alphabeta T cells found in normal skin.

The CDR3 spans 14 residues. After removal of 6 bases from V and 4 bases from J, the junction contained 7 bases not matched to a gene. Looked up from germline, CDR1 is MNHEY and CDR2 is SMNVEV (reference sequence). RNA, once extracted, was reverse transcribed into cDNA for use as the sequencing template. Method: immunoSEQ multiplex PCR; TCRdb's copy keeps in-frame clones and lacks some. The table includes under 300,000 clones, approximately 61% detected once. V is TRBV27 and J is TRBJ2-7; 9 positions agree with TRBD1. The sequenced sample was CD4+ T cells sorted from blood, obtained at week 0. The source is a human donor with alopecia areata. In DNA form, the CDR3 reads TGTGCCAGCAGATGGGGACAGGGCCCTTACGAGCAGTACTTC. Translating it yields CASRWGQGPYEQYF.